The 10 T cell receptor beta chains reported below all come from one sample, sequenced in a study of Ad26.COV2.S vaccination and SARS-CoV-2 variants. Treatment meaning: over 15 received Ad26.COV2.S at low or high dose, single or two shots; 5 received placebo; per-sample allocation not given. Sampling was performed 63 days after the first vaccine or placebo injection. Here immunoSEQ multiplex PCR was the method, and the copy in TCRdb shows in-frame clones only, minus some. The sample carries more than 300,000 clones, around 89% recorded once. The sample here was peripheral blood, taken in a trial of Ad26.COV2.S vaccine versus placebo. These receptors originate from a person aged 18-65 years who received the Ad26.COV2.S COVID-19 vaccine or a placebo.

The chain uses TRBV7-3 and TRBJ2-5; TRBD1 is a possible D gene (6 bases). The CDR3 contains 13 residues. Germline assignment: CDR1 SGHTA and CDR2 FQGTGA. Trimming left V 4 bases short and J 5 bases short, with 11 bases between. CDR3 in amino acids: CASSSQGLETQYF. As DNA, the CDR3 is TGTGCCAGCAGCTCTCAGGGGCTCGAGACCCAGTACTTC. Looking up the rest from reference TRBV7-3 and TRBJ2-5 gives the full variable domain: GAGVSQTPSNKVTEKGKYVELRCDPISGHTALYWYRQSLGQGPEFLIYFQGTGAADDSGLPNDRFFAVRPEGSVSTLKIQRTERGDSAVYLCASSSQGLETQYFGPGTRLLVL.

This clone was counted a single time. The chain recombines TRBV13 with TRBJ1-1, with D uncertain. V lost 3 bases to trimming and J lost 11 bases, with 25 bases between them. This CDR3 comprises 16 residues. In germline, CDR1 is PRHDT, CDR2 FYEKMQ (reference sequence). CDR3: CASSFQSLGQSLGAFF. For the CDR3, the DNA is TGTGCCAGCAGCTTCCAGAGCCTGGGCCAGAGTTTGGGGGCTTTCTTT.

This chain connects TRBV5-1 to TRBJ2-7; D is perhaps TRBD1 (6 bases). Germline-derived CDR1 and CDR2 are SGHRS and YFSETQ. This CDR3 spans 14 amino acids. V lost 4 bases and J 7 bases, leaving 18 bases between the germline ends. CDR3 bases: TGCGCCAGCAGCGGTGGGATCGGGACACGAGAGCAGTACTTC. Protein product: CASSGGIGTREQYF.

The table lists this clone with a count of one. The chain couples TRBV4-2 to TRBJ2-1, with 8 bases that match TRBD2. This CDR3 has 14 amino acids. Germline CDR1 reads LGHNA; CDR2 reads YNFKEQ. The V gene end was trimmed by 7 bases and the J gene end by 4 bases; junction bases not matched to a gene: 6. The CDR3 sequence: CASTGEREYNEQFF. The CDR3 DNA is TGTGCCAGCACGGGGGAGCGGGAGTACAATGAGCAGTTCTTC.

The chain links TRBV6-1 to TRBJ1-6; the D is unclear. V lost 1 base, J lost 10 bases, and 5 bases lay in between. From germline, CDR1 is MNHNS and CDR2 SASEGT. This CDR3 is built from 12 residues. The CDR3: CASSEGSSPLHF. The CDR3 bases are TGTGCCAGCAGTGAAGGAAGCTCACCCCTCCACTTT.

The chain has TRBV2 and TRBJ1-5, with D maybe TRBD1 (5 bases). V was trimmed by 1 base and J by 10 bases, leaving 11 bases between them. The CDR3 extends over 13 amino acids. Germline V gene lookup returns CDR1 SNHLY and CDR2 FYNNEI. The CDR3: CASSEGGSRPQHF. CDR3 bases: TGTGCCAGCAGTGAAGGGGGCTCCAGACCCCAGCATTTT. The full variable domain, its missing parts supplied by reference TRBV2 and TRBJ1-5, is EPEVTQTPSHQVTQMGQEVILRCVPISNHLYFYWYRQILGQKVEFLVSFYNNEISEKSEIFDDQFSVERPDGSNFTLKIRSTKLEDSAMYFCASSEGGSRPQHFGDGTRLSIL.

The chain employs TRBV19 and TRBJ1-4; D remains unclear. Per the germline V gene, CDR1 is LNHDA and CDR2 is SQIVND (reference sequence). The CDR3 length is 16 residues. V was clipped by 3 bases and J by 5 bases, with 16 bases between them. CDR3 sequence reads: CASSMVRARINEKLFF. CDR3 DNA: TGTGCCAGTAGTATGGTTCGTGCCAGGATAAATGAAAAACTGTTTTTT.

This chain connects TRBV6-5 to TRBJ1-6, with TRBD1 matching 9 bases. V gave up 6 bases and J gave up 9 bases; unmatched junction bases: 9. CDR1 and CDR2 (germline): MNHEY, SVGAGI. The CDR3 has 15 amino acids. CDR3 nucleotides: TGTGCCAGCAGCGTGAGGGACAGGGATTTTTCACCCCTCCACTTT. Amino acid sequence: CASSVRDRDFSPLHF.

This clone was seen a single time. This chain connects TRBV6-4 to TRBJ2-1, with D possibly matching TRBD1 (5 bases). Trimming removed 3 bases at V and 2 bases at J, with 5 bases between. Germline V gene lookup returns CDR1 MRHNA and CDR2 SNTAGT. This CDR3 spans 13 amino acids. In DNA form, the CDR3 reads TGTGCCAGCAGTGAGGACACCTACAATGAGCAGTTCTTC. It is translated as CASSEDTYNEQFF.

The chain has TRBV5-4 and TRBJ2-1; TRBD2 matches 13 bases. The V segment lost 5 bases and the J segment 7 bases; nucleotides outside the gene matches: 3. The germline V gene has CDR1 SGHNT and CDR2 YYREEE (reference sequence). This CDR3 has 14 amino acids. In DNA form, the CDR3 reads TGTGCCAGCAGACTAGCGGGGGGGCGGAATGAGCAGTTCTTC. Encoded protein: CASRLAGGRNEQFF.